The entry that follows covers one T cell receptor beta chain sequence. The target antigen is unknown. The authors reverse transcribed all of the isolated RNA, so sequencing captured expressed TCRB transcripts. The repertoire was sequenced with immunoSEQ multiplex PCR; TCRdb's copy has only in-frame clones and lacks some. The sample shows hundreds of thousands of clones, 30% of them seen only once. This CDR3 has 12 residues. Trimming removed 8 bases from V and 4 bases from J, with 10 bases in between. The germline gives CDR1 MGHRA, CDR2 YSYEKL. This entry belongs to a study of beta chain features in type 1 diabetes. Overall study results and limits: Across patients, naive, central memory and Treg TCRB repertoires exhibited apparently greater similarity than was observed across healthy donors. Within each of all four CD4+ subsets, Type 1 diabetes patients had TCRB CDR3s that were moderately but significantly shorter.

Specimen: naive CD4+ T cells from blood. The TCR comes from a man aged 18 to 29 in good health. The chain carries TRBV4-1 and TRBJ2-3, with a weak D call TRBD2 (5 bases). The CDR3 DNA is TGCGCCAGCGCCGAGGGTCCAGATACGCAGTATTTT. Its translation: CASAEGPDTQYF.